This TCR beta chain was identified in a study of graft-versus-host responses after intestinal transplantation. Overall study: Recipients across the board were started on anti-thymocyte globulin induction, then kept on tacrolimus and steroids for around three years. Study outcomes and limitations: Some GvH clones were seen earlier in gut or blood, suggesting intestinal origin. The study found high graft-versus-host to host-versus-graft clonal ratios in allografts of patients with graft-donor T cell macrochimerism.

The germline V gene has CDR1 MNHEY and CDR2 SMNVEV (reference sequence). The V gene lost 7 bases and the J gene lost 0 bases, with 18 bases spanning the gap. This CDR3 region has 16 residues. Measured with immunoSEQ multiplex PCR; TCRdb has only the in-frame clones, and not every one. The sample consists of some 130,000 clones, 80% to 95% of them appearing once. About this clone: Its antigen is currently unknown.

The receptor comes from a human donor who received an intestinal transplant. The sequenced sample was unstimulated CD4+ T cells sorted from spleen or lymph node cells, obtained before intestinal transplant. The chain is built from TRBV27 and TRBJ1-1, with D perhaps TRBD1 (6 bases). The CDR3 DNA reads as TGTGCCAGCACCTCCTTCGGGACAAAGATGAACACTGAAGCTTTCTTT. Its translation: CASTSFGTKMNTEAFF.